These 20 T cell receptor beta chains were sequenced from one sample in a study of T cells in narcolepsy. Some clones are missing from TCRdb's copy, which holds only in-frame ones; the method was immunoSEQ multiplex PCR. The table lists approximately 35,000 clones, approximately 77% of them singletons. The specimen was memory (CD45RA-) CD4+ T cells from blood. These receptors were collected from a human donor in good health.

The CDR3 sequence: CASSEALRPQHF. For the CDR3, the DNA is TGTGCCAGCAGTGAAGCGCTTCGGCCCCAGCATTTT. The rearrangement uses TRBV2 and TRBJ1-5; no clear D gene. Germline V gene data show CDR1 as SNHLY and CDR2 as FYNNEI. The germline V and J ends were trimmed by 0 bases and 9 bases, with 6 bases remaining between them. CDR3 size: 12 residues.

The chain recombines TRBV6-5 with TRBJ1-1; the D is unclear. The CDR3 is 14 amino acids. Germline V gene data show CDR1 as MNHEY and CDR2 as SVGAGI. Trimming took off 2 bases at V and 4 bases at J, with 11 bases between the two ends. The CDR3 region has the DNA TGTGCCAGCAGTTACACTCCGTCAGGCACTGAAGCTTTCTTT. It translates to CASSYTPSGTEAFF.

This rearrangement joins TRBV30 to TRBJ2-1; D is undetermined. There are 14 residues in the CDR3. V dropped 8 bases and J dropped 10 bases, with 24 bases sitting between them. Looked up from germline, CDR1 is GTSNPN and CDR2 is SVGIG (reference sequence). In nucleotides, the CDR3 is TGTGCCACTACACATGGACCCCGGTCCCTAGAGCAGTTCTTC. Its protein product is CATTHGPRSLEQFF.

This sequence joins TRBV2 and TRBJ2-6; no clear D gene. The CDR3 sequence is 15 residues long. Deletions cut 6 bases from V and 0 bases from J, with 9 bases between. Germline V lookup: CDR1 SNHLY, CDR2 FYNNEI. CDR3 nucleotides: TGTGCCAGCAGGGACCGGAACTCTGGGGCCAACGTCCTGACTTTC. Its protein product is CASRDRNSGANVLTF.

The CDR3 region is CASSHIAGGPDEQYF. CDR3 nucleotide sequence: TGTGCCAGCAGCCACATAGCGGGAGGGCCGGATGAGCAGTACTTC. The V gene is TRBV11-2, the J gene TRBJ2-7, with 11 nucleotides matching TRBD2. CDR1 and CDR2 from the germline V gene are SGHAT and FQNNGV. The CDR3 totals 15 residues. Unmatched junction bases numbered 10, after V lost 5 bases and J lost 7 bases.

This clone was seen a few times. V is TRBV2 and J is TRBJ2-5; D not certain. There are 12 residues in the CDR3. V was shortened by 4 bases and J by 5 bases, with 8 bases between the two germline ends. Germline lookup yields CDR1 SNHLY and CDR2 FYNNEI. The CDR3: CASSVAEETQYF. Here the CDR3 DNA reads TGTGCCAGCAGTGTCGCAGAGGAGACCCAGTACTTC.

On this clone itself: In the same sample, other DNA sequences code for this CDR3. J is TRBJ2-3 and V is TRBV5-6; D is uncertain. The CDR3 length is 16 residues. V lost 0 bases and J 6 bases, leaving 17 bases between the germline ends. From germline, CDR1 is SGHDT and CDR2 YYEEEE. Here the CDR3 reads CASSLASAHNWDTQYF. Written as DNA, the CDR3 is TGTGCCAGCAGCTTGGCCTCGGCTCACAATTGGGATACGCAGTATTTT.

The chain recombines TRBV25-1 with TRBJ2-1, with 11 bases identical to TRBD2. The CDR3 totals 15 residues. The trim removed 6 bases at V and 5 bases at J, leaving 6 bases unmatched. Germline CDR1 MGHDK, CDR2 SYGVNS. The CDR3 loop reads CASRGSGRAHNEQFF. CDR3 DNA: TGTGCCAGCAGGGGTAGCGGGAGGGCCCACAATGAGCAGTTCTTC.

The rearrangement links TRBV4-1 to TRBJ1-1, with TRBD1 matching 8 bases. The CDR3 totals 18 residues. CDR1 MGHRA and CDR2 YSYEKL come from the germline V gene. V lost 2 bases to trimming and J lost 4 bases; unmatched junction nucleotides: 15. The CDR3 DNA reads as TGCGCCAGCAGCCAAATCGGTGGTTTCGCGGACAGGGCCACTGAAGCTTTCTTT. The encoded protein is CASSQIGGFADRATEAFF.

CDR3 sequence (DNA): TGTGCCAGCAGTTGGCGGGGGGGCAAAGAGACCCAGTACTTC. Encoded protein: CASSWRGGKETQYF. The chain joins TRBV6-6 to TRBJ2-5; the match to TRBD2 covers 9 bases. The CDR3 sequence is 14 residues long. Germline V lookup: CDR1 MNHNY, CDR2 SVGAGI (reference sequence). Germline trimming cut 4 bases from V and 3 bases from J; bases unmatched to any gene: 3.

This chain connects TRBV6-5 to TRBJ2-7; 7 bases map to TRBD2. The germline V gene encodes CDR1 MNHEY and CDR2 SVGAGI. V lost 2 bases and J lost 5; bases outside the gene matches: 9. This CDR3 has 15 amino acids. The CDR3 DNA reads TGTGCCAGCAGTTACGGAGCGGGACGGGGGGACGAGCAGTACTTC. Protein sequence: CASSYGAGRGDEQYF.

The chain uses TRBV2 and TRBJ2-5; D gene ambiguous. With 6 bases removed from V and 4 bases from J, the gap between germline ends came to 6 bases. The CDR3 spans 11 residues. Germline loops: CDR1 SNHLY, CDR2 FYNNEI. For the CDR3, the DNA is TGTGCCAGCAGCCTTGGAGAGACCCAGTACTTC. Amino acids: CASSLGETQYF.

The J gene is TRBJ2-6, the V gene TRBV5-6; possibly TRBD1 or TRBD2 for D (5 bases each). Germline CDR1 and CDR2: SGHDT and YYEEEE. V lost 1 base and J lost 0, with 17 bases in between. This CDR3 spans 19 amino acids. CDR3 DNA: TGTGCCAGCAGCTTGCCCGGGGTAGGACACCGCTCTGGGGCCAACGTCCTGACTTTC. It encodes CASSLPGVGHRSGANVLTF.

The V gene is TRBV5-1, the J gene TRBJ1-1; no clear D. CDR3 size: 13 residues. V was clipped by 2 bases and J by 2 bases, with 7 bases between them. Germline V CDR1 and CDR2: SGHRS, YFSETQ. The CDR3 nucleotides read TGCGCCAGCAGCTTTCTGTCTAACACTGAAGCTTTCTTT. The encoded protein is CASSFLSNTEAFF.

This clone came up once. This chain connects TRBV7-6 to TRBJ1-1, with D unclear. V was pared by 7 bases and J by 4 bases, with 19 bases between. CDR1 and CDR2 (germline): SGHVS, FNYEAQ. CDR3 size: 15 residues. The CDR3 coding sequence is TGTGCCAGCAACAAACCAGAGTCTTGGGGCACTGAAGCTTTCTTT. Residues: CASNKPESWGTEAFF.

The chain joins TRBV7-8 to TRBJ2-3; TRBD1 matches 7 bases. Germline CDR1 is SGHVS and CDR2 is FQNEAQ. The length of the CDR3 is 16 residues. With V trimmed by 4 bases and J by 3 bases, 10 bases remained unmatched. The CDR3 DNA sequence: TGTGCCAGCAGCTCGCGTGGGGACAGCTTAACAGATACGCAGTATTTT. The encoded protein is CASSSRGDSLTDTQYF. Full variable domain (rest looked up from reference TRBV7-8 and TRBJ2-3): GAGVSQSPRYKVAKRGQDVALRCDPISGHVSLFWYQQALGQGPEFLTYFQNEAQLDKSGLPSDRFFAERPEGSVSTLKIQRTQQEDSAVYLCASSSRGDSLTDTQYFGPGTRLTVL.

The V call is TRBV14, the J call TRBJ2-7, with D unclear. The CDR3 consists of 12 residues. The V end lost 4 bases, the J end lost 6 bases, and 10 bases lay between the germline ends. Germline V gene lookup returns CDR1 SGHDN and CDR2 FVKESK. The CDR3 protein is CASSLSRGEQYF. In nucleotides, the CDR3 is TGTGCCAGCAGCCTTAGCCGCGGCGAGCAGTACTTC.

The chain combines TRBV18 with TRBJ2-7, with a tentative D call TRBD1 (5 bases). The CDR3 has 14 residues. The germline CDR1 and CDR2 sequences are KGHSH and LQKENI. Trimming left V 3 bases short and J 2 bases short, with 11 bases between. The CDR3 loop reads CASSPQGDAYEQYF. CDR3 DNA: TGTGCCAGCTCACCTCAAGGGGATGCCTACGAGCAGTACTTC.

CDR3 loop: CASSDGVYQLETQYF. The CDR3 nucleotides read TGTGCCAGCAGTGATGGGGTATATCAATTAGAGACCCAGTACTTC. The rearrangement uses TRBV2 and TRBJ2-5; D gene ambiguous. The V gene's germline CDR1 is SNHLY and CDR2 FYNNEI. V was pared by 3 bases and J by 4 bases, with 15 bases between. The CDR3 consists of 15 residues.

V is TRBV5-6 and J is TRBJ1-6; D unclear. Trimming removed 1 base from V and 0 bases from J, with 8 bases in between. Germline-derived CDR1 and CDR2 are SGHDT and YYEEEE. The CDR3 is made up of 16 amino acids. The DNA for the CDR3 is TGTGCCAGCAGCTTGTTCCACAGCTCCTATAATTCACCCCTCCACTTT. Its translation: CASSLFHSSYNSPLHF. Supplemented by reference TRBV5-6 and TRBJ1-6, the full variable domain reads DAGVTQSPTHLIKTRGQQVTLRCSPKSGHDTVSWYQQALGQGPQFIFQYYEEEERQRGNFPDRFSGHQFPNYSSELNVNALLLGDSALYLCASSLFHSSYNSPLHFGNGTRLTVT.